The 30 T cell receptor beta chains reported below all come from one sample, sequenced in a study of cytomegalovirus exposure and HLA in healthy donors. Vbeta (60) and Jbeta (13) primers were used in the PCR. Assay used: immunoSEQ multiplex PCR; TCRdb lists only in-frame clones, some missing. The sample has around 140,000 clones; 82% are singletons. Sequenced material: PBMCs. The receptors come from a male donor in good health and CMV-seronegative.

This CDR3 reads CASSPRAQETQYF. The CDR3 DNA sequence: TGTGCCAGCAGCCCCCGAGCGCAAGAGACCCAGTACTTC. V usage is TRBV7-2 and J usage is TRBJ2-5; D is ambiguous. The germline gives CDR1 SGHTA, CDR2 FQGNSA. V lost 5 bases, J lost 2 bases, and 9 bases lay in between. The CDR3 is 13 residues long.

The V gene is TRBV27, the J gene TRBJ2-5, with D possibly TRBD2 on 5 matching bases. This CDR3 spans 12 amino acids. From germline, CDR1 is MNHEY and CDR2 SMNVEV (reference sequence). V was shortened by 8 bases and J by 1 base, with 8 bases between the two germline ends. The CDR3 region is CASGLIQETQYF. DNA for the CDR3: TGTGCCAGCGGACTTATCCAAGAGACCCAGTACTTC.

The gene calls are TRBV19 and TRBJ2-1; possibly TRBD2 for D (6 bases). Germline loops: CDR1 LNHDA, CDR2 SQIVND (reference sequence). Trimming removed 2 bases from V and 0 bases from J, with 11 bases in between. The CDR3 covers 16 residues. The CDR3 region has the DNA TGTGCCAGTAGTATAAGTCACGGGAGCTCCTACAATGAGCAGTTCTTC. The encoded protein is CASSISHGSSYNEQFF.

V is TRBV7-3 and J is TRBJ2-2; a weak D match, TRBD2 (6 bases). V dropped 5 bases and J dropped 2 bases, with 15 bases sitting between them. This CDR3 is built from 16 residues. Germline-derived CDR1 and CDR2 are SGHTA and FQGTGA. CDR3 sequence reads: CASSPGGTDNTGELFF. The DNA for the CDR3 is TGTGCCAGCAGCCCCGGCGGGACCGATAACACCGGGGAGCTGTTTTTT.

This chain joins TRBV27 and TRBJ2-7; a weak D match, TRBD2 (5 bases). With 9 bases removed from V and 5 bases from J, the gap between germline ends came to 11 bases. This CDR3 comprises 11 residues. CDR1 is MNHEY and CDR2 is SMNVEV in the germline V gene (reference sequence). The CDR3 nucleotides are TGTGCCAGTGGGGTCGGGAACGAGCAGTACTTC. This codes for CASGVGNEQYF.

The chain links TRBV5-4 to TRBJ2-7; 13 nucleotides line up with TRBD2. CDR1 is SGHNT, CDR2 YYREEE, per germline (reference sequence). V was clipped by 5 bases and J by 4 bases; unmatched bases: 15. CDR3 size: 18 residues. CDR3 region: CASSPGPGLAGLVYEQYF. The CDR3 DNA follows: TGTGCCAGCAGTCCTGGACCGGGACTAGCGGGATTAGTTTACGAGCAGTACTTC.

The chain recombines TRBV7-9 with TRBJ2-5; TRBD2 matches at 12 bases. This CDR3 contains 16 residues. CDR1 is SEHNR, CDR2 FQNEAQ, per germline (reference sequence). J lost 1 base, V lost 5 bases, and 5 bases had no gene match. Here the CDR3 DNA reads TGTGCCAGCAGCGGACTACTAGCGGGAGGCCAAGAGACCCAGTACTTC. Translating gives CASSGLLAGGQETQYF.

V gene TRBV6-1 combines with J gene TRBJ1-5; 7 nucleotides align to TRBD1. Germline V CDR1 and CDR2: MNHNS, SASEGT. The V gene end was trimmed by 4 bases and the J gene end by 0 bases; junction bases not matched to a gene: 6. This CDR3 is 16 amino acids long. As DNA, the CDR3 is TGTGCCAGCAGTGGGACAGGTAGTTATAGCAATCAGCCCCAGCATTTT. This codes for CASSGTGSYSNQPQHF.

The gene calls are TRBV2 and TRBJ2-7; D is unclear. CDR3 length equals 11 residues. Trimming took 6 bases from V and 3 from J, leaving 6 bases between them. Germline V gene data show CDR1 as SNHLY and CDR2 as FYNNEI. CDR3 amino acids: CASRANYEQYF. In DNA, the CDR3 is TGTGCCAGCAGGGCAAACTACGAGCAGTACTTC. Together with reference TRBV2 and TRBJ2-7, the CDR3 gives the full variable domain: EPEVTQTPSHQVTQMGQEVILRCVPISNHLYFYWYRQILGQKVEFLVSFYNNEISEKSEIFDDQFSVERPDGSNFTLKIRSTKLEDSAMYFCASRANYEQYFGPGTRLTVT.

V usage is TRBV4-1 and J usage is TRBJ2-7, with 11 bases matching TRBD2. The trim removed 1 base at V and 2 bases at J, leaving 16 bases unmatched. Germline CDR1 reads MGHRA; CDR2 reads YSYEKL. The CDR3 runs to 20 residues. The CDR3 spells CASSQGPPASGRNLAYEQYF. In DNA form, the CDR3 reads TGCGCCAGCAGCCAAGGGCCCCCGGCTAGCGGGAGGAATTTGGCCTACGAGCAGTACTTC.

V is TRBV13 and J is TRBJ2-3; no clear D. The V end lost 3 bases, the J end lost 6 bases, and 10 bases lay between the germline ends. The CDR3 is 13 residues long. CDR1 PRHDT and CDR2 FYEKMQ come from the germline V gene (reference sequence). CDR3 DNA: TGTGCCAGCAGCTTTCGTCGTGTGGATACGCAGTATTTT. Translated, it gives CASSFRRVDTQYF.

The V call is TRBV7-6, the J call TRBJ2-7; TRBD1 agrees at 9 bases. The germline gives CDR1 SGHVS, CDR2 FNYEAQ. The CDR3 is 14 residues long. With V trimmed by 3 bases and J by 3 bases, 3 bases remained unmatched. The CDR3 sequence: CASSLGQGFYEQYF. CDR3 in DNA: TGTGCCAGCAGCTTGGGACAGGGATTCTACGAGCAGTACTTC.

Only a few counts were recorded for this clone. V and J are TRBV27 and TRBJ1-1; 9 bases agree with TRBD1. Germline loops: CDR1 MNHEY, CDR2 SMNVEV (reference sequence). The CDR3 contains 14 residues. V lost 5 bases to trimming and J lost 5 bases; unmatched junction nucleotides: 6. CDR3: CASSKKGTGTEAFF. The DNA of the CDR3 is TGTGCCAGCAGTAAGAAGGGGACAGGGACTGAAGCTTTCTTT.

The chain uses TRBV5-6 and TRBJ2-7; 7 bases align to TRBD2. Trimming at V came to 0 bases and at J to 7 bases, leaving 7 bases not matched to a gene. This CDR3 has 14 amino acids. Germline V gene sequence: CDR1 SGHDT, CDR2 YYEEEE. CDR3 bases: TGTGCCAGCAGCTTGGCGGCGGGAGTCAGGGAGCAGTACTTC. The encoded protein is CASSLAAGVREQYF. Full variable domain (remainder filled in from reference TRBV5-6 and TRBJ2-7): DAGVTQSPTHLIKTRGQQVTLRCSPKSGHDTVSWYQQALGQGPQFIFQYYEEEERQRGNFPDRFSGHQFPNYSSELNVNALLLGDSALYLCASSLAAGVREQYFGPGTRLTVT.

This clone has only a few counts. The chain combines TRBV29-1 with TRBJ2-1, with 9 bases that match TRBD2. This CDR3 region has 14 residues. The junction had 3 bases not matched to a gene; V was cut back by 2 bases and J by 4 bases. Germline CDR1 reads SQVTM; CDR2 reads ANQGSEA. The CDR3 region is CSVESLAGYNEQFF. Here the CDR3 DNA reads TGCAGCGTTGAATCGCTAGCGGGATACAATGAGCAGTTCTTC.

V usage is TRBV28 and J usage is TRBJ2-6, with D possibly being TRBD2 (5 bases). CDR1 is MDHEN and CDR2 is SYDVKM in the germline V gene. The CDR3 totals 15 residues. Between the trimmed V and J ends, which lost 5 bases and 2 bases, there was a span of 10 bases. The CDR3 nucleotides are TGTGCCAGCAGTCCCCTGGAGGCTGGGGCCAACGTCCTGACTTTC. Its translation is CASSPLEAGANVLTF.

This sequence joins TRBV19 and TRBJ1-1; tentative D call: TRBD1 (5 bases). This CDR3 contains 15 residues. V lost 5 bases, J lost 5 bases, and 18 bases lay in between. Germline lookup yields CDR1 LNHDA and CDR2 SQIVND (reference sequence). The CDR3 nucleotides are TGTGCCAGTAGTGTGACAGCCGCAGTGACAACTGAAGCTTTCTTT. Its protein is CASSVTAAVTTEAFF.

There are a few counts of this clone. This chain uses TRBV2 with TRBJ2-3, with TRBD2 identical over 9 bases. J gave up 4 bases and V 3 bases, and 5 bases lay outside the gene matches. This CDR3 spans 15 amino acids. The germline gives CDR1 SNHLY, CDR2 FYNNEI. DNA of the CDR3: TGTGCCAGCAGTGAGGATAGCGGGAGCTCAGATACGCAGTATTTT. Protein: CASSEDSGSSDTQYF.

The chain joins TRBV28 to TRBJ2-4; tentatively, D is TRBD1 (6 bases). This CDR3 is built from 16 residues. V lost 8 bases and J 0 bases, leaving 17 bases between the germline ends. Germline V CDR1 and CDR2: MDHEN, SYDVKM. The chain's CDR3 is CASGMDSYIAKNIQYF. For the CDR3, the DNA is TGTGCCAGCGGAATGGACAGTTACATAGCCAAAAACATTCAGTACTTC. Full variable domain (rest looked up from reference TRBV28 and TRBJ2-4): DVKVTQSSRYLVKRTGEKVFLECVQDMDHENMFWYRQDPGLGLRLIYFSYDVKMKEKGDIPEGYSVSREKKERFSLILESASTNQTSMYLCASGMDSYIAKNIQYFGAGTRLSVL.

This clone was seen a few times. The CDR3: CASSPDSFWYGYTF. CDR3 nucleotide sequence: TGCGCCAGCAGCCCAGACAGTTTTTGGTATGGCTACACCTTC. The rearrangement uses TRBV4-3 and TRBJ1-2; tentative D call: TRBD1 (5 bases). The germline V and J ends were trimmed by 4 bases and 5 bases, with 14 bases remaining between them. This CDR3 comprises 14 residues. The germline CDR1 and CDR2 sequences are LGHNA and YSLEER.

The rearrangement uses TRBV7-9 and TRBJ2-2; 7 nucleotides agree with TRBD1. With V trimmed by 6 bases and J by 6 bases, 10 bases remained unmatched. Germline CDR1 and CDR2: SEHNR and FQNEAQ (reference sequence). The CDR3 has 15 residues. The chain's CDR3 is CASSGRDSDPGELFF. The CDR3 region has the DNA TGTGCCAGCAGTGGCCGGGACAGCGATCCCGGGGAGCTGTTTTTT.

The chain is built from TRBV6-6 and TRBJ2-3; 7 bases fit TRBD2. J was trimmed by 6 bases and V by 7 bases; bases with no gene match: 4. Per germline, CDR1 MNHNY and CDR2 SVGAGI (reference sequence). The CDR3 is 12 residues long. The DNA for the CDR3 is TGTGCCAGCACCGGACTAGTGGATACGCAGTATTTT. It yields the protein CASTGLVDTQYF.

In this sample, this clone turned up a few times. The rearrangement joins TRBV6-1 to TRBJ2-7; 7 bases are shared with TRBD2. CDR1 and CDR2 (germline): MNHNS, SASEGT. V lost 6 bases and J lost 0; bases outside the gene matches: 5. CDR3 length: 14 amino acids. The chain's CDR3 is CASRGGTGSYEQYF. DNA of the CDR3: TGTGCCAGCAGGGGAGGGACGGGCTCCTACGAGCAGTACTTC.

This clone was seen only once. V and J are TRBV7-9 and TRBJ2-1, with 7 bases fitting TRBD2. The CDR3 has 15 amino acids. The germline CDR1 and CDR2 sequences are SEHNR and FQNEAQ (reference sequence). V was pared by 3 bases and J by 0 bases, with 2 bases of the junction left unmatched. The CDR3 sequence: CASSLGGPSYNEQFF. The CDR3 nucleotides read TGTGCCAGCAGCTTGGGAGGGCCCTCCTACAATGAGCAGTTCTTC.

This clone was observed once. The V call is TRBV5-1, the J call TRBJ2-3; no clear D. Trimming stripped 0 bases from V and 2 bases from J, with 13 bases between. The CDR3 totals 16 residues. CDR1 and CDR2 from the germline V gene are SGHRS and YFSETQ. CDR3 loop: CASSLALEVYTDTQYF. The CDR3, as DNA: TGCGCCAGCAGCTTGGCCTTAGAAGTTTACACAGATACGCAGTATTTT. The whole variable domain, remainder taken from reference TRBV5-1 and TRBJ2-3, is KAGVTQTPRYLIKTRGQQVTLSCSPISGHRSVSWYQQTPGQGLQFLFEYFSETQRNKGNFPGRFSGRQFSNSRSEMNVSTLELGDSALYLCASSLALEVYTDTQYFGPGTRLTVL.

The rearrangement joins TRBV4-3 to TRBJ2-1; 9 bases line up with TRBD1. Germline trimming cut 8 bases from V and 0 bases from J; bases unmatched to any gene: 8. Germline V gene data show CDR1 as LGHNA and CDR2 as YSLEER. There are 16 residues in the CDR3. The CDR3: CASGQGRFDSYNEQFF. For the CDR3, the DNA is TGCGCCAGCGGACAGGGGAGGTTTGACTCCTACAATGAGCAGTTCTTC.

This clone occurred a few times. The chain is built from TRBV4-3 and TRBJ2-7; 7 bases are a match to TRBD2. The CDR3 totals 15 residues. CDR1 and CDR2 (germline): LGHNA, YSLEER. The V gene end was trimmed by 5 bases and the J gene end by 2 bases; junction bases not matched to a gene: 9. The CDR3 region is CASSSGLAETYEQYF. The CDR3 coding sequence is TGCGCCAGCAGCTCCGGTCTAGCGGAAACCTACGAGCAGTACTTC.

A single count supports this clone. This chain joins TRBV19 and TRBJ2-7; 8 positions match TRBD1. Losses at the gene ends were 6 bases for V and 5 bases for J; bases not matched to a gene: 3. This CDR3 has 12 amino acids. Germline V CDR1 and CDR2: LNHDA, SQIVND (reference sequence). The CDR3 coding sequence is TGTGCCAGTAGCCCGGACAGGGACGAGCAGTACTTC. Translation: CASSPDRDEQYF.

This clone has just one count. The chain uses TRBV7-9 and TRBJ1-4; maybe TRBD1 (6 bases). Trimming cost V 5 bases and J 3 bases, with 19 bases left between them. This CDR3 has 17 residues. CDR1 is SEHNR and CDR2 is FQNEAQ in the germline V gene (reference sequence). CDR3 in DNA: TGTGCCAGCAGCATATATACTTCAGGGGTGGCTAATGAAAAACTGTTTTTT. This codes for CASSIYTSGVANEKLFF.

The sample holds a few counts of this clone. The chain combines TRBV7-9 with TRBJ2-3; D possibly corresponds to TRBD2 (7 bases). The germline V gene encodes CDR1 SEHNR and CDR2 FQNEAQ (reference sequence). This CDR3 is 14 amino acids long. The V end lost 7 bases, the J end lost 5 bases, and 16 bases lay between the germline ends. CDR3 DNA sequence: TGTGCCAGCATAGGGGGAGGGCACCAAGATACGCAGTATTTT. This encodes CASIGGGHQDTQYF.